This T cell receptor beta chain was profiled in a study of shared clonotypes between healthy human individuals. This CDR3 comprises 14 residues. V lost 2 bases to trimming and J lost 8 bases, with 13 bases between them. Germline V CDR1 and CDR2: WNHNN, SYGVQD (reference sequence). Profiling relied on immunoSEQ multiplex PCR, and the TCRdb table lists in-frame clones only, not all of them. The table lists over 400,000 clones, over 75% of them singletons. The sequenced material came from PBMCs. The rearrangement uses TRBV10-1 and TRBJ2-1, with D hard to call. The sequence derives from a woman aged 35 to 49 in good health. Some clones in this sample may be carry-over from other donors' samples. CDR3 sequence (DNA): TGCGCCAGCAGTGAGGACCACTGGGTCGATGAGCAGTTCTTC. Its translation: CASSEDHWVDEQFF.